The source of this TCR beta chain is a study of T cell responses to AZD1222 COVID-19 vaccine. Whole-study findings and limits: Spike-specific TCR breadth and depth rose after two AZD1222 doses. It was only 6 or 7 AZD1222 recipients who were seropositive at baseline.

This CDR3 has 14 residues. The germline V gene encodes CDR1 SGHDT and CDR2 YYEEEE. Trimming removed 1 base from V and 7 bases from J, with 11 bases in between. This clone was picked up a small number of times. The antigen remains unidentified. TCRdb's table, derived via immunoSEQ multiplex PCR, lists solely in-frame clones and lacks some. Of about 140,000 clones listed, roughly 92% were seen once; the top ten hold around 3.5%. The sequenced sample was peripheral blood, obtained 28 days after the second AZD1222 dose. This chain joins TRBV5-6 and TRBJ1-4; D is undetermined. This sequence originates from an adult who received the AZD1222 COVID-19 vaccine. CDR3 in DNA: TGTGCCAGCAGCTTGAGTACTGCCCGTGAAAAACTGTTTTTT. Translation: CASSLSTAREKLFF.